The present T cell receptor (beta chain) was sequenced within a study of blood T cells in healthy people across ages. Findings of the study overall: Versus aged donors, long-lived donors had higher diversity and more naive CD4+ cells.

The second PCR ran roughly 6 to 12 cycles with a sample-barcoded 5' primer and J-beta primers. One entry per CDR3 protein results from TCRdb running MiXCR on the 5' RACE reads. This table has some 760,000 distinct CDR3 sequences, about 25% appearing once. A remark on this clonotype: The target antigen is unknown.

The CDR3 spans 17 residues. V was trimmed by 4 bases and J by 8 bases, leaving 24 bases between them. Germline CDR1 reads MDHEN; CDR2 reads SYDVKM. The same data also contributed to another study, on T cells of mothers and their children.

Specimen: blood. This clonotype was sampled from a boy under 18 in good health. V usage is TRBV28 and J usage is TRBJ2-1, with D tentatively TRBD1 (6 bases). The CDR3 DNA reads as TGTGCCAGCAGTTCCCCTAGAGGGGGAGTTCGTCTTCATGAGCAGTTCTTC. It translates to CASSSPRGGVRLHEQFF. The full variable domain, in which reference TRBV28 and TRBJ2-1 provide the parts outside the CDR3, is DVKVTQSSRYLVKRTGEKVFLECVQDMDHENMFWYRQDPGLGLRLIYFSYDVKMKEKGDIPEGYSVSREKKERFSLILESASTNQTSMYLCASSSPRGGVRLHEQFFGPGTRLTVL.